This T cell receptor beta chain derives from a study of regulatory T cells in long-lasting Graves disease. Study observations and caveats: Patients whose Graves' disease persisted exhibited lower TCR diversity than those newly diagnosed. Gene preferences differed: TRBV28, TRBJ1-2, TRBJ2-5 in persistent cases.

V dropped 6 bases and J dropped 4 bases, with 24 bases sitting between them. CDR3 length: 17 residues. Germline V gives CDR1 MDHEN, CDR2 SYDVKM. This clonotype was observed a few times. Antigen: not known. To make TCR beta libraries, researchers used iRepertoire HTBI primers and Arm-PCR of CDR3 regions. Per the original data handling: The samples included approximately 62 TRBV and some 15 TRBJ segments. TCRdb used MiXCR to reprocess the multiplex PCR reads, holding one entry per CDR3 protein. The V and J calls and clone size are TCRdb's, not the authors'. This repertoire shows some 420,000 distinct CDR3 sequences, about 20% found once; its top ten account for under 15%. Time point: persistent/refractory GD, antithyroid drugs over 5 years with positive TRAb. After RNA was extracted from PBMCs, the TCR library was made from it. Those enrolled as patients came out of an endocrinology department in Xi'an, China.

The rearrangement links TRBV28 to TRBJ1-2; no reliable D call. This receptor was obtained from a female donor with Graves disease. The material sequenced was peripheral blood mononuclear cells (PBMCs), taken when the disease was refractory, from a patient treated with antithyroid drugs. The CDR3 protein is CASSPPPPFPDGYGYTF. In nucleotides, the CDR3 is TGTGCCAGCAGCCCCCCCCCCCCATTCCCTGATGGCTATGGCTACACCTTC.